These 8 T cell receptor beta chains were sequenced from one sample in a study of blood T cell repertoires in COVID-19. TCRdb's copy holds only in-frame clones and misses some; the assay was immunoSEQ multiplex PCR. There are about 370,000 clones in the sample; over 85% occur only once, and approximately 1.5% lies in the top ten. The sequenced sample consisted of PBMCs or T cells enriched from blood (not recorded which). Receptors originate from a woman aged 25 to 39 who had recovered from COVID-19.

This clone was seen a single time. The CDR3 region has the DNA TGTGCCAGCAGCAGGGCGGGGGAGGGCACTGAAGCTTTCTTT. Its translation is CASSRAGEGTEAFF. The rearrangement links TRBV9 to TRBJ1-1; tentatively, D is TRBD1 (5 bases). The V and J ends lost 4 bases and 4 bases respectively, with 14 bases between them. The V gene's germline CDR1 is SGDLS and CDR2 YYNGEE. This CDR3 contains 14 residues.

The chain is built from TRBV25-1 and TRBJ2-3, with 12 bases fitting TRBD2. The CDR3 is 16 residues long. With 4 bases clipped from V and 5 bases from J, the junction kept 7 bases outside the gene matches. Per germline, CDR1 MGHDK and CDR2 SYGVNS. The DNA of the CDR3 is TGTGCCAGCAGTGGCAGACTAGCGGGAGAGGAAGATACGCAGTATTTT. It is translated as CASSGRLAGEEDTQYF. Based on the CDR3 plus reference TRBV25-1 and TRBJ2-3, the full variable domain is EADIYQTPRYLVIGTGKKITLECSQTMGHDKMYWYQQDPGMELHLIHYSYGVNSTEKGDLSSESTVSRIRTEHFPLTLESARPSHTSQYLCASSGRLAGEEDTQYFGPGTRLTVL.

The chain employs TRBV9 and TRBJ1-5, with 8 nucleotides matching TRBD1. CDR3 length equals 14 residues. The germline gives CDR1 SGDLS, CDR2 YYNGEE. Trimming cost V 3 bases and J 8 bases; bases outside gene matches: 7. The CDR3, as DNA: TGTGCCAGCAGCGCGGGCAGGGGGCATGAGCCCCAGCATTTT. It translates to CASSAGRGHEPQHF.

This chain joins TRBV7-9 and TRBJ1-4; D gene uncertain. The CDR3 length is 15 residues. Germline V gene data show CDR1 as SEHNR and CDR2 as FQNEAQ (reference sequence). The V end lost 4 bases, the J end lost 0 bases, and 9 bases lay between the germline ends. In nucleotides, the CDR3 is TGTGCCAGCAGCTCCTTTGAGGCAACTAATGAAAAACTGTTTTTT. Its translation: CASSSFEATNEKLFF.

The chain has TRBV5-1 and TRBJ2-1, with TRBD2 matching 7 bases. Germline-derived CDR1 and CDR2 are SGHRS and YFSETQ. The CDR3 is made up of 16 amino acids. The trim removed 0 bases at V and 4 bases at J, leaving 7 bases unmatched. As DNA, the CDR3 is TGCGCCAGCAGCTTGGAAGGTCTGCGGGAGTACAATGAGCAGTTCTTC. Its translation: CASSLEGLREYNEQFF. The full variable domain, in which reference TRBV5-1 and TRBJ2-1 provide the parts outside the CDR3, is KAGVTQTPRYLIKTRGQQVTLSCSPISGHRSVSWYQQTPGQGLQFLFEYFSETQRNKGNFPGRFSGRQFSNSRSEMNVSTLELGDSALYLCASSLEGLREYNEQFFGPGTRLTVL.

V gene TRBV7-3 combines with J gene TRBJ2-3; 8 nucleotides line up with TRBD1. V was pared by 3 bases and J by 6 bases, with 8 bases of the junction left unmatched. Germline V gene data show CDR1 as SGHTA and CDR2 as FQGTGA. This CDR3 has 15 amino acids. The CDR3: CASSLMGQVGDTQYF. CDR3 DNA sequence: TGTGCCAGCAGCTTGATGGGACAGGTGGGGGATACGCAGTATTTT.

This rearrangement joins TRBV18 to TRBJ2-3; D is undetermined. Between the trimmed V and J ends, which lost 6 bases and 7 bases, there was a span of 11 bases. Germline-derived CDR1 and CDR2 are KGHSH and LQKENI. The length of the CDR3 is 12 residues. CDR3 loop: CASSEVGNTQYF. The CDR3 coding sequence is TGTGCCAGCTCTGAGGTTGGAAATACGCAGTATTTT.

A few counts support this clone. The J gene is TRBJ1-6, the V gene TRBV19, with D tentatively TRBD1 (5 bases). Germline assignment: CDR1 LNHDA and CDR2 SQIVND (reference sequence). V was shortened by 10 bases and J by 8 bases, with 15 bases between the two germline ends. This CDR3 has 13 residues. CDR3 amino acids: CATRRGADSPLHF. CDR3 coding DNA: TGTGCCACCCGGCGGGGCGCGGATTCACCCCTCCACTTT. The variable domain in full, completed from reference TRBV19 and TRBJ1-6, reads DGGITQSPKYLFRKEGQNVTLSCEQNLNHDAMYWYRQDPGQGLRLIYYSQIVNDFQKGDIAEGYSVSREKKESFPLTVTSAQKNPTAFYLCATRRGADSPLHFGNGTRLTVT.